Below are 9 T cell receptor beta chains sequenced from a single sample in a study of shared clonotypes between healthy human individuals. Assay used: immunoSEQ multiplex PCR; TCRdb lists only in-frame clones, some missing. The sample consists of roughly 2,300,000 clones, roughly 90% of them appearing once. Material: naive CD4+ T cells from PBMCs. Subset reported: CD45RA+ positively selected. These receptors all stem from a man aged 18 to 29 in good health. Some clones in this sample may be carry-over from other donors' samples.

The chain employs TRBV30 and TRBJ1-1; 8 nucleotides agree with TRBD1. Germline CDR1 is GTSNPN and CDR2 is SVGIG (reference sequence). The CDR3 covers 15 residues. Unmatched junction bases numbered 10, after V lost 3 bases and J lost 4 bases. The CDR3 protein is CAWSPRDRGVTEAFF. The CDR3 DNA reads TGTGCCTGGAGCCCTCGCGACAGGGGAGTCACTGAAGCTTTCTTT.

The chain employs TRBV9 and TRBJ2-3; 9 bases map to TRBD1. Germline lookup yields CDR1 SGDLS and CDR2 YYNGEE. CDR3 length equals 17 residues. V shed 3 bases and J 3 bases; nucleotides not matched to a gene: 11. Written as DNA, the CDR3 is TGTGCCAGCAGCGCTACCCCCGGGACAGGGAGGACAGATACGCAGTATTTT. Its protein product is CASSATPGTGRTDTQYF. Looking up the rest from reference TRBV9 and TRBJ2-3 gives the full variable domain: DSGVTQTPKHLITATGQRVTLRCSPRSGDLSVYWYQQSLDQGLQFLIQYYNGEERAKGNILERFSAQQFPDLHSELNLSSLELGDSALYFCASSATPGTGRTDTQYFGPGTRLTVL.

This chain joins TRBV28 and TRBJ2-3; the D is unclear. V was trimmed by 6 bases and J by 4 bases, leaving 11 bases between them. The CDR3 has 13 amino acids. The germline V gene has CDR1 MDHEN and CDR2 SYDVKM. The CDR3 region has the DNA TGTGCCAGCAGCCGCCCTCCGGCAGATACGCAGTATTTT. Its protein is CASSRPPADTQYF.

The CDR3 sequence is CASSVGQVFSFSTDTQYF. CDR3 DNA: TGCGCCAGCAGCGTGGGACAGGTGTTTTCTTTTAGCACAGATACGCAGTATTTT. The rearrangement uses TRBV5-1 and TRBJ2-3, with 8 bases matching TRBD1. Germline assignment: CDR1 SGHRS and CDR2 YFSETQ. The CDR3 totals 18 residues. J was trimmed by 0 bases and V by 4 bases; bases with no gene match: 13.

This clone showed up just once. The V and J genes are TRBV7-3 and TRBJ2-7; D is ambiguous. The CDR3 length is 12 residues. Between the trimmed V and J ends, which lost 5 bases and 4 bases, there was a span of 9 bases. Per the germline V gene, CDR1 is SGHTA and CDR2 is FQGTGA. The chain's CDR3 is CASSPIPYEQYF. CDR3 DNA: TGTGCCAGCAGCCCCATCCCTTACGAGCAGTACTTC.

The chain joins TRBV19 to TRBJ2-7; tentatively, D is TRBD2 (5 bases). The CDR3 is made up of 14 amino acids. V was shortened by 6 bases and J by 5 bases, with 17 bases between the two germline ends. Per germline, CDR1 LNHDA and CDR2 SQIVND (reference sequence). The CDR3 here is CASRQESVGDEQYF. DNA of the CDR3: TGTGCCAGTAGGCAGGAGTCAGTCGGGGACGAGCAGTACTTC.

The V gene is TRBV6-1, the J gene TRBJ2-5; 7 bases agree with TRBD2. Losses at the gene ends were 0 bases for V and 3 bases for J; bases not matched to a gene: 16. The CDR3 spans 19 residues. The germline gives CDR1 MNHNS, CDR2 SASEGT. CDR3 sequence (DNA): TGTGCCAGCAGTGAAGCCTTGATGGGATCAGCGGGGCCAAAAGAGACCCAGTACTTC. Translated: CASSEALMGSAGPKETQYF.

The genes are TRBV10-3 and TRBJ2-7; 9 nucleotides align to TRBD1. Trimming removed 1 base from V and 5 bases from J; junction bases left unmatched: 0. This CDR3 is built from 13 residues. Germline CDR1 reads ENHRY; CDR2 reads SYGVKD. Here the CDR3 DNA reads TGTGCCATCAGTGAGTGGGACAGGGACGAGCAGTACTTC. It encodes CAISEWDRDEQYF.

The rearrangement joins TRBV28 to TRBJ2-3, with 11 bases matching TRBD2. Trimming cost V 3 bases and J 6 bases; bases outside gene matches: 5. This CDR3 spans 15 amino acids. Germline CDR1 reads MDHEN; CDR2 reads SYDVKM. CDR3 in amino acids: CASSFSGRAGDTQYF. The CDR3 coding sequence is TGTGCCAGCAGTTTTAGCGGGAGGGCCGGTGATACGCAGTATTTT.